The clone carrying this TCR beta chain was counted only a few times. The antigen is not known. From germline, CDR1 is SNHLY and CDR2 FYNNEI. V was trimmed by 6 bases and J by 3 bases, leaving 8 bases between them. The CDR3 contains 12 residues. Treatment here: approximately nine-day PBMC culture with coronavirus spike peptide pools or control peptides (ViraFEST assay). The data were taken from a study of vaccination and CD4 T cells after COVID-19. Across the whole study: At a median approximately 100 days (range 35 to 161) after diagnosis, post-COVID samples were drawn. Stimulation of the cells used overlapping spike peptide pools from SARS-CoV-2 and from the common cold coronaviruses HCoV-NL63, HCoV-OC43 and HCoV-229E.

The assay that was used to sequence DNA from cultured CD4+ T cells was the Oncomine TCR Beta short-read assay. The authors extracted genomic DNA from cultured CD4+ T cells. TCRdb reprocessed the PCR reads via MiXCR and lists one record per CDR3 protein. The data hold approximately 4,600 distinct CDR3 sequences, with over 25% observed a single time. The receptor was isolated from a human donor who had recovered from COVID-19. The sequencing sample was made of CD4+ T cells from blood, cultured in vitro. J is TRBJ1-1 and V is TRBV2; the D is unclear. The CDR3 DNA sequence: TGTGCCAGCAGAGAGGTGTACACTGAAGCTTTCTTT. Translating it yields CASREVYTEAFF.